A single TCR beta chain is shown here with its context. No quality values exist for individual bases; no much larger clone is one base distant. Libraries were made using the immunoSEQ multiplex PCR assay. In most patients, genomic DNA was isolated using the Qiagen DNeasy Blood and Tissue Kit and sent frozen to Adaptive Biotechnologies for TCR sequencing. Adaptive Biotechnologies carried out high-throughput TCR-beta CDR3 sequencing of genomic DNA for most patients. From the authors' description of their analysis: Adaptive's ImmunoSEQ software supplied the TCR sequencing data for more than 15 patients, while MiXCR and VDJtools were used to process three other patients. To correct CD4 versus CD8 sorting errors, sequences present in both subsets at a frequency ratio below 5:1 were removed. CDR3 nucleotide sequences shared between donor and recipient were removed because their origin could not be assigned. At least 2-fold expansion over unstimulated cells and a minimum CFSE-low frequency of 0.002% (template counts) or 0.001% (read counts) were required for clones to be classified as alloreactive. Clones were considered mappable if detected in sequenced pre-transplant spleen, lymph node, or MLR CFSE-low populations of the donor or recipient. Cumulative frequency of alloreactive clones was calculated as a percentage of all sequences weighted by copy number. TCRdb limited this immuneACCESS table to in-frame rearrangements with V and J called. A share of clones is missing; checked studies link under half to unresolved V genes, and the rest is unexplained. That table supplies the V and J calls and clone size; D and trimming were determined from the DNA. The sample contains 15,000 to 20,000 clones, approximately 40% of them found a single time. The ten largest clones represent about 0.95% of the sample.

The germline V gene specifies SGHRS as CDR1 and YFSETQ as CDR2. Cut back by 0 bases and 2 bases, the V and J ends lie 9 bases apart. The CDR3 numbers 15 residues from cysteine through phenylalanine. This entry keeps only the CDR3 DNA: 45 bases, framed from base 1. This record comes from a study of graft-versus-host responses after intestinal transplantation (dated by TCRdb to the early 2020s). Study-wide context: The transplants that recipients got were multivisceral, liver-intestinal, or isolated intestinal. Alloreactive clones were identified by sequencing pre-transplant mixed lymphocyte reaction products and comparing them with unstimulated pre-transplant donor and recipient T cells. A peak of at least 4% donor T cells among recipient peripheral blood mononuclear cells was the definition used for donor T cell macrochimerism. Every recipient was given anti-thymocyte globulin induction, followed by roughly 3 years of maintenance tacrolimus and steroids. Bulk TCR-beta CDR3 sequencing was used to track graft-versus-host and host-versus-graft alloreactive T cell clones in the graft, circulation and bone marrow after intestinal transplantation. Rather than going through the commercial service, samples from three later patients were sequenced in-house on an Illumina MiSeq and processed with MiXCR. The cohort enrolled some 23 intestinal transplant recipients including one retransplant, and 3 patients lacking pretransplant specimens were excluded.

Sample time point, as interpreted from the label and publication: cells obtained before transplantation from donor or recipient. In mixed lymphocyte reactions, some 200,000 CFSE-labeled pre-transplant responders were plated with some 200,000 irradiated violet-dye-labeled stimulators and cultured for 6 days. After the mixed lymphocyte reaction, proliferating CD3+CD4+CFSE-low and CD3+CD8+CFSE-low responder cells were FACS-sorted on a BD Influx sorter. Points the paper makes about the study in general: Patients with donor T cell macrochimerism had high GvH to HvG T cell clonal ratios in their allografts. The conclusions were limited by the relatively low number and heterogeneity of the intestinal transplant patients. GvH clones turned up in recipient bone marrow, with some appearing earlier in ileal mucosa or blood, a pattern consistent with an intestinal mucosal origin. Peak levels of circulating GvH clones were associated with declines in HvG clones early after transplant.

This chain is built from TRBV5-1 and TRBJ1-5; the D gene is possibly TRBD1, with 6 bases matching. Source: alloreactive CD4+ T cells from a mixed lymphocyte reaction culture, taken before intestinal transplant. In light of the paper, this sample's cell subset or site label describes: CFSE-low proliferating T cells sorted from approximately 6-day pre-transplant mixed lymphocyte reaction (GvH or HvG direction). This TCR derives from a human patient who received an intestinal transplant. The base sequence is TGCGCCAGCAGCTTGGGGGGGGCTGGCAATCAGCCCCAGCATTTT. Its translation is CASSLGGAGNQPQHF.